A single sample is the source of the 20 T cell receptor beta chains below, sequenced in a study of CD8+CD57+ T cells in acquired aplastic anemia. Researchers used genomic DNA as the template to profile TCR beta VDJ and CDR3. TCRdb used MiXCR to reprocess the reads, holding one entry per CDR3 protein. The table records about 80,000 distinct CDR3 sequences, 40% to 55% of them present only once. The specimen was sorted CD4+, CD8+, or CD8+CD57+ T cells (not recorded which) from PBMCs. The receptors come from a human donor in good health, serving as a control.

This clonotype was seen more than once but under ten times. This clone may be a read error of a much larger clone one base away. The chain employs TRBV19 and TRBJ2-1; possibly TRBD2 for D (6 bases). Trimming left V 7 bases short and J 5 bases short, with 12 bases between. CDR1 and CDR2 from the germline V gene are LNHDA and SQIVND (reference sequence). The CDR3 covers 13 residues. The CDR3 DNA sequence: TGTGCCAGTAACGCGGGAAGCCACAATGAGCAGTTCTTC. This translates into CASNAGSHNEQFF.

A single count supports this clonotype. This chain uses TRBV10-3 with TRBJ2-2, with D tentatively TRBD2 (5 bases). The V end lost 11 bases, the J end lost 2 bases, and 12 bases lay between the germline ends. The CDR3 is 13 residues long. CDR1 and CDR2 (germline): ENHRY, SYGVKD. The CDR3 nucleotides are TGTGCCGGTCGTCGGGAAAACACCGGGGAGCTGTTTTTT. The encoded protein is CAGRRENTGELFF.

This clonotype has at least ten counts. V and J are TRBV7-9 and TRBJ1-4; 11 bases are shared with TRBD1. The CDR3 has 15 residues. Per germline, CDR1 SEHNR and CDR2 FQNEAQ (reference sequence). The ends lost 4 bases at V and 7 bases at J; junction bases unmatched: 5. As DNA, the CDR3 is TGTGCCAGCAGCTCCGGGACAGGGGGTGGTGAAAAACTGTTTTTT. The encoded protein is CASSSGTGGGEKLFF.

V usage is TRBV15 and J usage is TRBJ1-1; D perhaps matches TRBD1 (5 bases). Deletions cut 4 bases from V and 2 bases from J, with 20 bases between. Per the germline V gene, CDR1 is LNHNV and CDR2 is YYDKDF (reference sequence). The CDR3 runs to 17 residues. CDR3 sequence reads: CATSKIRGVRGNTEAFF. In DNA, the CDR3 is TGTGCCACCAGCAAAATTCGGGGGGTTAGGGGAAACACTGAAGCTTTCTTT.

This chain connects TRBV15 to TRBJ1-3; TRBD1 matches at 8 bases. The V gene's germline CDR1 is LNHNV and CDR2 YYDKDF (reference sequence). With 8 bases clipped from V and 0 bases from J, the junction kept 3 bases outside the gene matches. The length of the CDR3 is 14 residues. The CDR3 is CATGQGSSGNTIYF. CDR3 coding DNA: TGTGCCACCGGACAGGGAAGCTCTGGAAACACCATATATTTT. The variable domain in full, with the rest retrieved from reference TRBV15 and TRBJ1-3, is DAMVIQNPRYQVTQFGKPVTLSCSQTLNHNVMYWYQQKSSQAPKLLFHYYDKDFNNEADTPDNFQSRRPNTSFCFLDIRSPGLGDTAMYLCATGQGSSGNTIYFGEGSWLTVV.

The rearrangement joins TRBV12-3 or TRBV12-4 to TRBJ1-3; D remains ambiguous. The CDR3 has 15 amino acids. V lost 7 bases, J lost 2 bases, and 15 bases lay in between. The CDR3 region has the DNA TGTGCCAGCATTGTGACCTGGACCGCTGGAAACACCATATATTTT. Its protein is CASIVTWTAGNTIYF.

The chain recombines TRBV9 with TRBJ1-6, with D uncertain. V was cut by 4 bases and J by 7 bases, with 9 bases left in between. There are 13 residues in the CDR3. Germline CDR1 SGDLS, CDR2 YYNGEE. The CDR3 sequence: CASSRTTNSPLHF. Written as DNA, the CDR3 is TGTGCCAGCAGCCGGACCACCAATTCACCCCTCCACTTT.

This CDR3 reads CATSSLGNTEAFF. In DNA form, the CDR3 reads TGTGCCACCAGCAGTCTAGGGAACACTGAAGCTTTCTTT. The V call is TRBV15, the J call TRBJ1-1; D unclear. The CDR3 totals 13 residues. The germline V gene has CDR1 LNHNV and CDR2 YYDKDF (reference sequence). V was shortened by 3 bases and J by 1 base, with 6 bases between the two germline ends.

This chain joins TRBV24-1 and TRBJ2-2, with 8 bases identical to TRBD1. Germline loops: CDR1 KGHDR, CDR2 SFDVKD. J was trimmed by 7 bases and V by 9 bases; bases with no gene match: 6. The CDR3 runs to 13 residues. The CDR3 DNA sequence: TGTGCCACCTTGGACAGGGTACGCGGGGAGCTGTTTTTT. Protein product: CATLDRVRGELFF.

This clonotype was seen at least ten times. The CDR3 reads CASSDPHLLAGTTDTQYF. CDR3 nucleotides: TGTGCCAGCAGCGACCCCCATTTACTAGCGGGGACCACAGATACGCAGTATTTT. The chain joins TRBV25-1 to TRBJ2-3, with TRBD2 matching 10 bases. The CDR3 has 18 amino acids. V shed 6 bases, J shed 2 bases, and the junction held 14 bases outside the gene matches. Germline V gives CDR1 MGHDK, CDR2 SYGVNS.

The chain carries TRBV7-6 and TRBJ2-1; the D gene is possibly TRBD2 (6 bases). V was clipped by 1 base and J by 4 bases, with 8 bases between them. The CDR3 sequence is 14 residues long. Germline V gene sequence: CDR1 SGHVS, CDR2 FNYEAQ. The CDR3 bases are TGTGCCAGCAGCTTAGGGACTAAATACAATGAGCAGTTCTTC. Protein product: CASSLGTKYNEQFF.

This clonotype was seen more than once but under ten times. This chain uses TRBV10-3 with TRBJ1-2; 9 bases are shared with TRBD1. Germline values: CDR1 ENHRY, CDR2 SYGVKD. CDR3 length equals 14 residues. The junction had 6 bases not matched to a gene; V was cut back by 5 bases and J by 5 bases. CDR3 nucleotide sequence: TGTGCCATCAGTCCGGGACAGGGAACTTATGGCTACACCTTC. This codes for CAISPGQGTYGYTF.

This chain connects TRBV2 to TRBJ1-4, with D uncertain. The CDR3 totals 13 residues. Germline CDR1 reads SNHLY; CDR2 reads FYNNEI. V lost 8 bases to trimming and J lost 5 bases, with 12 bases between them. The CDR3 sequence is CASLGRLNEKLFF. The CDR3 DNA reads TGTGCCAGCCTCGGCAGGCTAAATGAAAAACTGTTTTTT.

In its sample, this clonotype was seen many times. The chain recombines TRBV24-1 with TRBJ2-5; D is possibly TRBD1 or TRBD2 (6 bases each). Germline V gene sequence: CDR1 KGHDR, CDR2 SFDVKD. The CDR3 consists of 15 residues. Trimming stripped 3 bases from V and 5 bases from J, with 15 bases between. The CDR3 spells CATSDGARGHETQYF. The CDR3 coding sequence is TGTGCCACCAGTGATGGGGCCCGGGGGCACGAGACCCAGTACTTC.

This chain connects TRBV7-2 to TRBJ2-7, with TRBD1 as a possible D gene (5 bases). The germline V gene has CDR1 SGHTA and CDR2 FQGNSA. Trimming removed 3 bases from V and 3 bases from J, with 9 bases in between. This CDR3 region has 13 residues. CDR3 DNA sequence: TGTGCCAGCAGCTTTCAGGGAATCTACGAGCAGTACTTC. It translates to CASSFQGIYEQYF.

In its sample, this clonotype was seen many times. V and J are TRBV29-1 and TRBJ1-1; maybe TRBD1 (5 bases). The V and J ends lost 3 bases and 7 bases respectively, with 21 bases between them. This CDR3 has 15 residues. Germline lookup yields CDR1 SQVTM and CDR2 ANQGSEA. CDR3 sequence reads: CSVDVWGRGTNEAFF. In DNA, the CDR3 is TGCAGCGTTGATGTTTGGGGACGGGGAACAAATGAAGCTTTCTTT.

This clonotype was observed many times. The chain is built from TRBV6-4 and TRBJ1-2; D is uncertain. Trimming removed 10 bases from V and 3 bases from J, with 15 bases in between. The CDR3 totals 13 residues. The germline CDR1 and CDR2 sequences are MRHNA and SNTAGT. As DNA, the CDR3 is TGTGCCAACACTGGTATTTCCTACTATGGCTACACCTTC. It translates to CANTGISYYGYTF.

The V and J genes are TRBV19 and TRBJ2-2; D is uncertain. This CDR3 comprises 14 residues. The V gene lost 7 bases and the J gene lost 5 bases, with 14 bases spanning the gap. CDR1 and CDR2 from the germline V gene are LNHDA and SQIVND (reference sequence). As DNA, the CDR3 is TGTGCCAGTACCCGGACGATGAGAACCGGGGAGCTGTTTTTT. It is translated as CASTRTMRTGELFF.

The rearrangement uses TRBV11-2 and TRBJ2-7; 8 bases agree with TRBD2. Germline trimming cut 3 bases from V and 2 bases from J; bases unmatched to any gene: 6. Germline V gene data show CDR1 as SGHAT and CDR2 as FQNNGV. The CDR3 is made up of 15 amino acids. Written as DNA, the CDR3 is TGTGCCAGCAGCTTCGAACGGGGGGGGACCTACGAGCAGTACTTC. Translation: CASSFERGGTYEQYF.

This clonotype has ten or more counts. The chain uses TRBV24-1 and TRBJ2-5; the match to TRBD1 covers 8 bases. Germline loops: CDR1 KGHDR, CDR2 SFDVKD. The CDR3 extends over 12 amino acids. The ends lost 9 bases at V and 2 bases at J; junction bases unmatched: 1. Here the CDR3 reads CATGDRQETQYF. The CDR3 DNA reads TGTGCCACCGGGGACAGGCAAGAGACCCAGTACTTC.